The T cell receptor beta chain described here comes from a study of T cell responses to AZD1222 COVID-19 vaccine. Regarding this clone: Its antigen is as yet unknown.

The V and J ends lost 8 bases and 4 bases, in that order; junction bases with no gene match: 6. CDR1 and CDR2 from the germline V gene are LNHDA and SQIVND (reference sequence). The CDR3 runs 14 residues. Study results and caveats: All repertoire sampling was performed exclusively after the peak T cell response. Possibly, clonal diversity was underestimated; donors were largely white British and included more females. Elevations in Spike-specific TCR breadth and depth followed administration of two AZD1222 doses. Vaccine-associated CD4 TCRs ranged over spike, dominating at 160-218 and 743-854.

The repertoire was sequenced with immunoSEQ multiplex PCR; TCRdb's copy has only in-frame clones and lacks some. The repertoire includes 160,000 or so clones, about 89% of them detected once, and approximately 9% sits in the top ten. The chain links TRBV19 to TRBJ1-5; 9 positions match TRBD1. The sequences come from peripheral blood, collected 28 days after the second AZD1222 dose. The source is an adult who received the AZD1222 COVID-19 vaccine. Here the CDR3 reads CASAAGTGNQPQHF. The CDR3 region has the DNA TGTGCCAGTGCGGCCGGGACAGGGAATCAGCCCCAGCATTTT.